This T cell receptor beta chain was recovered during a study of T cells in Graves' hyperthyroidism and ophthalmopathy. The ends lost 1 base at V and 3 bases at J; junction bases unmatched: 6. Germline V CDR1 and CDR2: SGHAT, FQNNGV. This CDR3 is built from 15 residues. TCR beta CDR3 regions were amplified from RNA. A set of HTBI primers served as the primers for a first-round RT-PCR of the TCR CDR3. From the multiplex PCR reads, TCRdb called clonotypes with MiXCR, one entry per CDR3 protein. The sample has 600,000 to 700,000 distinct CDR3 sequences; around 15% are singletons. The chain has TRBV11-2 and TRBJ2-7, with 7 positions matching TRBD2. The material sequenced was blood. The clonotype originates from a woman aged 40 to 50 with Graves' ophthalmopathy. The CDR3 bases are TGTGCCAGCAGCTTAGGCGGGGGTTCCTTCTACGAGCAGTACTTC. The encoded protein is CASSLGGGSFYEQYF.